These 25 T cell receptor beta chains share one sample of origin, sequenced in a study of blood T cell repertoires in COVID-19. Here immunoSEQ multiplex PCR was the method, and the copy in TCRdb shows in-frame clones only, minus some. The sample shows 150,000 to 200,000 clones, roughly 84% of them seen only once. Specimen: peripheral blood. The receptors originated from a man aged 18-30 years with active or convalescent COVID-19.

The CDR3 loop is CASSGTSGPGANVLTF. The CDR3 DNA reads as TGTGCCAGCAGCGGGACTAGCGGGCCTGGGGCCAACGTCCTGACTTTC. The chain uses TRBV7-6 and TRBJ2-6, with 12 bases matching TRBD2. The CDR3 is 16 residues long. CDR1 SGHVS and CDR2 FNYEAQ come from the germline V gene. The V segment lost 5 bases and the J segment 2 bases; nucleotides outside the gene matches: 1.

Note on this clone: This same CDR3 is encoded by further DNA sequences in the sample. This chain links TRBV10-1 with TRBJ2-1, with D perhaps TRBD2 (5 bases). Germline-derived CDR1 and CDR2 are WNHNN and SYGVQD (reference sequence). The length of the CDR3 is 13 residues. Trimming took 4 bases from V and 3 from J, leaving 7 bases between them. CDR3 sequence: CASSGTRYNEQFF. The CDR3 bases are TGCGCCAGCAGTGGGACTCGCTACAATGAGCAGTTCTTC.

The V call is TRBV7-2, the J call TRBJ1-2; TRBD1 is a possible D gene (6 bases). There are 15 residues in the CDR3. Germline assignment: CDR1 SGHTA and CDR2 FQGNSA. The V end was cut by 1 base, the J end by 8 bases, with 17 bases between. The CDR3 loop reads CASSLEIDRPDGYTF. CDR3 DNA sequence: TGTGCCAGCAGCTTAGAAATAGACAGGCCTGACGGCTACACCTTC.

The V and J genes are TRBV2 and TRBJ1-2; 8 nucleotides align to TRBD1. The CDR3 is made up of 13 amino acids. Germline CDR1 reads SNHLY; CDR2 reads FYNNEI. The V segment lost 5 bases and the J segment 4 bases; nucleotides outside the gene matches: 3. The CDR3 is CASSRGQGYGYTF. DNA of the CDR3: TGTGCCAGCAGTCGCGGACAGGGCTATGGCTACACCTTC.

The gene calls are TRBV15 and TRBJ1-2; D call uncertain. From germline, CDR1 is LNHNV and CDR2 YYDKDF (reference sequence). V lost 0 bases and J 3 bases, leaving 8 bases between the germline ends. This CDR3 comprises 14 residues. The CDR3 bases are TGTGCCACCAGCAGAGAGGGCAGATACTATGGCTACACCTTC. Encoded protein: CATSREGRYYGYTF.

This chain connects TRBV19 to TRBJ1-1; 7 nucleotides align to TRBD1. V lost 5 bases, J lost 4 bases, and 7 bases stayed unmatched. In germline, CDR1 is LNHDA, CDR2 SQIVND (reference sequence). The CDR3 loop spans 14 amino acids. The CDR3 is CASSATGWSTEAFF. In DNA form, the CDR3 reads TGTGCCAGTAGTGCGACAGGGTGGAGCACTGAAGCTTTCTTT.

This rearrangement joins TRBV5-1 to TRBJ1-4; 12 bases align to TRBD1. The V segment lost 2 bases and the J segment 8 bases; nucleotides outside the gene matches: 10. Germline CDR1 is SGHRS and CDR2 is YFSETQ. The CDR3 covers 17 residues. CDR3 sequence (DNA): TGCGCCAGCAGCTTCGGGACAGGGGGCCTCTCAGTCGAAAAACTGTTTTTT. This codes for CASSFGTGGLSVEKLFF.

The chain combines TRBV19 with TRBJ2-4, with D tentatively TRBD1 (5 bases). CDR3 length: 12 amino acids. The V end lost 5 bases, the J end lost 5 bases, and 7 bases lay between the germline ends. CDR1 and CDR2 from the germline V gene are LNHDA and SQIVND (reference sequence). The CDR3 nucleotides read TGTGCCAGTAGTGTCAGGGAAAACATTCAGTACTTC. Its protein is CASSVRENIQYF.

The rearrangement uses TRBV28 and TRBJ2-2, with D hard to call. Between the trimmed V and J ends, which lost 11 bases and 3 bases, there was a span of 10 bases. The CDR3 extends over 12 amino acids. CDR1 is MDHEN and CDR2 is SYDVKM in the germline V gene. CDR3 nucleotides: TGTGCCGATCGGAGCGACACCGGGGAGCTGTTTTTT. The encoded protein is CADRSDTGELFF.

The chain employs TRBV6-2 or TRBV6-3 and TRBJ2-7, with 7 nucleotides matching TRBD1. After removal of 2 bases from V and 3 bases from J, the junction contained 4 bases not matched to a gene. CDR3 length: 14 amino acids. In germline, CDR1 is MNHEY, CDR2 SVGEGT. CDR3 DNA sequence: TGTGCCAGCAGTTACATACAGGGGCGCTACGAGCAGTACTTC. Its translation: CASSYIQGRYEQYF.

Note on this clone: Compared with germline, one end of the junction differs, possibly owing to a read error. Here the CDR3 DNA reads TGTGCCAGCAGCTTAGGACGTGCGGGTGCCGGGGAGCTATTTTTT. Translating gives CASSLGRAGAGELFF. The V call is TRBV11-1, the J call TRBJ2-2; possibly TRBD2 for D (5 bases). Per germline, CDR1 SGHAT and CDR2 FQDESV (reference sequence). CDR3 length: 15 amino acids.

The gene calls are TRBV11-2 and TRBJ2-4, with a possible D match to TRBD2 (5 bases). The germline V gene has CDR1 SGHAT and CDR2 FQNNGV. V was clipped by 1 base and J by 6 bases, with 10 bases between them. CDR3 length: 14 residues. CDR3 DNA sequence: TGTGCCAGCAGCTTAGCGGGGAGTGCAAACATTCAGTACTTC. Protein: CASSLAGSANIQYF. Based on the CDR3 plus reference TRBV11-2 and TRBJ2-4, the full variable domain is EAGVAQSPRYKIIEKRQSVAFWCNPISGHATLYWYQQILGQGPKLLIQFQNNGVVDDSQLPKDRFSAERLKGVDSTLKIQPAKLEDSAVYLCASSLAGSANIQYFGAGTRLSVL.

The J gene is TRBJ2-1, the V gene TRBV7-9; 7 bases match TRBD2. This CDR3 region has 14 residues. In germline, CDR1 is SEHNR, CDR2 FQNEAQ (reference sequence). The V segment lost 8 bases and the J segment 9 bases; nucleotides outside the gene matches: 13. The CDR3 spells CASSKGGLEGEQFF. In DNA, the CDR3 is TGTGCCAGCTCGAAGGGTGGACTAGAAGGTGAGCAGTTCTTC.

The V gene is TRBV6-5, the J gene TRBJ1-1; 7 positions match TRBD1. Unmatched junction bases numbered 9, after V lost 6 bases and J lost 2 bases. Germline V gene data show CDR1 as MNHEY and CDR2 as SVGAGI. This CDR3 spans 15 amino acids. The CDR3: CASSYQQGLNTEAFF. The CDR3 region has the DNA TGTGCCAGCAGCTACCAACAGGGGCTAAACACTGAAGCTTTCTTT.

This sequence joins TRBV3-1 (or the pseudogene TRBV3-2) and TRBJ1-2; maybe TRBD1 (6 bases). The CDR3 has 17 amino acids. CDR1 and CDR2 (germline): LGHDT, YNNKEL (reference sequence). The germline V and J ends were trimmed by 1 base and 4 bases, with 19 bases remaining between them. The CDR3 reads CASSQAKGEGGFYGYTF. The DNA for the CDR3 is TGTGCCAGCAGCCAAGCCAAGGGGGAGGGCGGATTCTATGGCTACACCTTC.

This clone appeared once. The V and J genes are TRBV19 and TRBJ2-5; D is possibly TRBD2 (6 bases). CDR3 size: 15 residues. V gave up 3 bases and J gave up 4 bases, with 15 bases separating them. Germline V gene data show CDR1 as LNHDA and CDR2 as SQIVND (reference sequence). In DNA, the CDR3 is TGTGCCAGTAGTATGCAAGGCCAGGGAGGAGAGACCCAGTACTTC. The encoded protein is CASSMQGQGGETQYF.

The V call is TRBV19, the J call TRBJ2-5; TRBD1 aligns across 7 bases. The V gene end was trimmed by 6 bases and the J gene end by 5 bases; junction bases not matched to a gene: 12. This CDR3 is 15 amino acids long. The germline V gene has CDR1 LNHDA and CDR2 SQIVND (reference sequence). The CDR3 bases are TGTGCCAGTAGCTCCGGACAGGCCATGGGGGAGACCCAGTACTTC. Translating it yields CASSSGQAMGETQYF.

The chain couples TRBV5-5 to TRBJ1-5; weak D call: TRBD1 (5 bases). Trimming left V 4 bases short and J 0 bases short, with 11 bases between. The CDR3 has 15 residues. The germline V gene encodes CDR1 SGHKS and CDR2 YYEKEE (reference sequence). In DNA, the CDR3 is TGTGCCAGCAGCGCGGGACTTTATAGCAATCAGCCCCAGCATTTT. Amino acids: CASSAGLYSNQPQHF.

This sequence joins TRBV2 and TRBJ2-3; TRBD2 matches 11 bases. With 7 bases clipped from V and 0 bases from J, the junction kept 6 bases outside the gene matches. CDR3 length: 16 residues. Germline V gene lookup returns CDR1 SNHLY and CDR2 FYNNEI. The CDR3 reads CASTLAGGLSTDTQYF. CDR3 DNA: TGTGCCAGCACGCTAGCGGGGGGATTGAGCACAGATACGCAGTATTTT.

The chain is built from TRBV3-1 (or the pseudogene TRBV3-2) and TRBJ2-7, with TRBD1 matching 10 bases. This CDR3 is 15 amino acids long. Losses at the gene ends were 4 bases for V and 6 bases for J; bases not matched to a gene: 9. CDR1 is LGHDT and CDR2 is YNNKEL in the germline V gene (reference sequence). CDR3 region: CASSLEGQGKSEQYF. DNA of the CDR3: TGTGCCAGCAGCCTAGAGGGACAGGGGAAGAGCGAGCAGTACTTC.

The V gene is TRBV5-1, the J gene TRBJ1-6; a weak D match, TRBD1 (6 bases). The germline CDR1 and CDR2 sequences are SGHRS and YFSETQ. Between the trimmed V and J ends, which lost 0 bases and 3 bases, there was a span of 16 bases. CDR3 length: 18 residues. The CDR3 nucleotides are TGCGCCAGCAGCTTGGGGGAAGCCAGGGGATACTATAATTCACCCCTCCACTTT. It is translated as CASSLGEARGYYNSPLHF.

This sequence joins TRBV4-3 and TRBJ1-5; D is unresolved. Germline CDR1 is LGHNA and CDR2 is YSLEER. This CDR3 contains 13 residues. The germline V and J ends were trimmed by 3 bases and 7 bases, with 10 bases remaining between them. The CDR3 DNA reads TGCGCCAGCAGCCAGGCCCGACTGCAGCCCCAGCATTTT. It encodes CASSQARLQPQHF.

The V call is TRBV6-6, the J call TRBJ1-2; the match to TRBD1 covers 8 bases. This CDR3 is built from 13 residues. Per germline, CDR1 MNHNY and CDR2 SVGAGI (reference sequence). Losses at the gene ends were 4 bases for V and 8 bases for J; bases not matched to a gene: 6. The DNA of the CDR3 is TGTGCCAGCAGTTCACAGGGGGAAGGAGGCTACACCTTC. Translation gives CASSSQGEGGYTF.

V usage is TRBV5-4 and J usage is TRBJ1-1; TRBD1 matches 10 bases. The length of the CDR3 is 15 residues. V lost 6 bases, J lost 3 bases, and 8 bases stayed unmatched. CDR1 and CDR2 from the germline V gene are SGHNT and YYREEE (reference sequence). CDR3 sequence (DNA): TGTGCCAGCAAAGGACAGGGGGTTTGGGACACTGAAGCTTTCTTT. Protein: CASKGQGVWDTEAFF.

The chain combines TRBV18 with TRBJ2-3, with TRBD2 matching 8 bases. The CDR3 sequence is 15 residues long. With 6 bases clipped from V and 0 bases from J, the junction kept 5 bases outside the gene matches. CDR1 and CDR2 from the germline V gene are KGHSH and LQKENI. CDR3 DNA sequence: TGTGCCAGCTCCGGGACTAGTTGGAGCACAGATACGCAGTATTTT. Its protein product is CASSGTSWSTDTQYF.